Included here is one TCR beta chain sequence, with context. What it binds is not known. V was shortened by 1 base and J by 4 bases, with 14 bases between the two germline ends. This CDR3 is 15 amino acids long. Germline V lookup: CDR1 DFQATT, CDR2 SNEGSKA (reference sequence). Each donor supplied around 9.9 milliliters of peripheral blood. The data were obtained in a study of blood T cells in healthy people across ages. Overall study findings and caveats: Among T cells, TCR beta diversity per million cells dropped roughly linearly as age rose. A greater number of naive CD4+ cells and higher diversity distinguished long-lived donors from aged donors.

Using a J-beta primer mix together with a sample-barcoded 5' primer, a second PCR was run for roughly 6 to 12 cycles. Unique molecular identifiers of 12 random nucleotides labeled each cDNA. TCRdb re-derived calls from the 5' RACE reads in MiXCR, one entry per CDR3 protein. This table has 850,000 to 1,000,000 distinct CDR3 sequences, roughly 52% appearing once. The receptor was isolated from a man aged 30-40 years in good health. Specimen: blood. The chain has TRBV20-1 and TRBJ2-4; maybe TRBD2 (6 bases). CDR3 nucleotides: TGCAGTGCTAGAGTCTTAGGGGAGGCAAAAAACATTCAGTACTTC. It specifies CSARVLGEAKNIQYF.